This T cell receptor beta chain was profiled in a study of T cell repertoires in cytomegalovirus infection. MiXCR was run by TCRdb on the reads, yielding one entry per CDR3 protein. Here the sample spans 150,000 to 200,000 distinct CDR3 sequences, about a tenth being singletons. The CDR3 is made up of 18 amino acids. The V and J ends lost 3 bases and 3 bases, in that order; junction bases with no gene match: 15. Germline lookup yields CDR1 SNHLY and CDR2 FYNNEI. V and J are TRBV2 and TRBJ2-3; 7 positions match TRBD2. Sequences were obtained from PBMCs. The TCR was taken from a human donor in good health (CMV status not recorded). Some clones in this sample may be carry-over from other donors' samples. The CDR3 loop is CASSDVTGFRGSTDTQYF. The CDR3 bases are TGTGCCAGCAGTGATGTGACGGGGTTTCGCGGGAGTACAGATACGCAGTATTTT. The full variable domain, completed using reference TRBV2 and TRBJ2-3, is EPEVTQTPSHQVTQMGQEVILRCVPISNHLYFYWYRQILGQKVEFLVSFYNNEISEKSEIFDDQFSVERPDGSNFTLKIRSTKLEDSAMYFCASSDVTGFRGSTDTQYFGPGTRLTVL.